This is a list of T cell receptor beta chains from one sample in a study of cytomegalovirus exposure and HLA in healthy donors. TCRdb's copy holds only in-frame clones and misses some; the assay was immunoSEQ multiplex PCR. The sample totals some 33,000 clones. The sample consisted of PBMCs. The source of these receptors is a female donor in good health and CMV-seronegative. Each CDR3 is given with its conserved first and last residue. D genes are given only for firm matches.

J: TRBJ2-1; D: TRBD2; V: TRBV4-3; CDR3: CASSGSGLAGVNSYNEQFF; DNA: TGCGCCAGCAGCGGGAGCGGACTAGCGGGGGTGAACTCCTACAATGAGCAGTTCTTC
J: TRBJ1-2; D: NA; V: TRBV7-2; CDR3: CASSLNGQFANYGYTF; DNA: TGTGCCAGCAGCTTAAACGGACAGTTTGCTAACTATGGCTACACCTTC
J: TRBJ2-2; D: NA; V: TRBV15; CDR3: CATSRDTQATGELFF; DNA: TGTGCCACCAGCAGAGATACCCAGGCCACCGGGGAGCTGTTTTTT
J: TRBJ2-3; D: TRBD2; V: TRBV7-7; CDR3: CASSLSGARTDTQYF; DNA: TGTGCCAGCAGTTTGAGCGGGGCCCGCACAGATACGCAGTATTTT
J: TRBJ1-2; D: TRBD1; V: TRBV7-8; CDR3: CASSVSRDRANVDGYTF; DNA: TGTGCCAGCAGCGTAAGCCGGGACAGAGCTAACGTTGATGGCTACACCTTC
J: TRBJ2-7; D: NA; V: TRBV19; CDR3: CASSPWGGPSSYEQYF; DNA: TGTGCCAGTAGTCCCTGGGGGGGCCCTAGCTCCTACGAGCAGTACTTC
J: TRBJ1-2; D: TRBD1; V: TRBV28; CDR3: CASSTGVGYTF; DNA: TGTGCCAGCAGTACAGGGGTTGGCTACACCTTC
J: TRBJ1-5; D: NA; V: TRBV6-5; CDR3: CASSTGRSNQPQHF; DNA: TGTGCCAGCAGTACCGGGAGAAGCAATCAGCCCCAGCATTTT
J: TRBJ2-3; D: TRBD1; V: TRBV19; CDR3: CASRAGQGGADTQYF; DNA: TGTGCCAGTAGAGCCGGACAGGGCGGAGCAGATACGCAGTATTTT
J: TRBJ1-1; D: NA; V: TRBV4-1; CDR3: CASSPLGQGGTEAFF; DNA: TGCGCCAGCAGCCCCCTGGGCCAGGGCGGAACTGAAGCTTTCTTT
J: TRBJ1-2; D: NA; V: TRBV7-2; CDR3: CASSLEADLYGYTF; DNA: TGTGCCAGCAGCTTGGAAGCGGACCTCTATGGCTACACCTTC
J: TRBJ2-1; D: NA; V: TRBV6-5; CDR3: CASSYSRLLNYNEQFF; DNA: TGTGCCAGCAGTTACTCGAGACTACTAAACTACAATGAGCAGTTCTTC
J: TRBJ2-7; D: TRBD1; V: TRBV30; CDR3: CAWGRGRYEQYF; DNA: TGTGCCTGGGGCAGGGGGCGGTACGAGCAGTACTTC
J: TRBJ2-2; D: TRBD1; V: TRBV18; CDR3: CASSRGQGQNTGELFF; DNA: TGTGCCAGCTCGCGAGGACAGGGGCAGAACACCGGGGAGCTGTTTTTT
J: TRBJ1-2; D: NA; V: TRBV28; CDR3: CASTPPAGILLKSNGYTF; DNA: TGTGCCAGCACCCCACCGGCAGGGATCCTGTTGAAATCTAATGGCTACACCTTC
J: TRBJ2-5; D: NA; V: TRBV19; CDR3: CASSIRGERGSQETQYF; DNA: TGTGCCAGTAGTATCAGGGGGGAGCGGGGGAGTCAAGAGACCCAGTACTTC